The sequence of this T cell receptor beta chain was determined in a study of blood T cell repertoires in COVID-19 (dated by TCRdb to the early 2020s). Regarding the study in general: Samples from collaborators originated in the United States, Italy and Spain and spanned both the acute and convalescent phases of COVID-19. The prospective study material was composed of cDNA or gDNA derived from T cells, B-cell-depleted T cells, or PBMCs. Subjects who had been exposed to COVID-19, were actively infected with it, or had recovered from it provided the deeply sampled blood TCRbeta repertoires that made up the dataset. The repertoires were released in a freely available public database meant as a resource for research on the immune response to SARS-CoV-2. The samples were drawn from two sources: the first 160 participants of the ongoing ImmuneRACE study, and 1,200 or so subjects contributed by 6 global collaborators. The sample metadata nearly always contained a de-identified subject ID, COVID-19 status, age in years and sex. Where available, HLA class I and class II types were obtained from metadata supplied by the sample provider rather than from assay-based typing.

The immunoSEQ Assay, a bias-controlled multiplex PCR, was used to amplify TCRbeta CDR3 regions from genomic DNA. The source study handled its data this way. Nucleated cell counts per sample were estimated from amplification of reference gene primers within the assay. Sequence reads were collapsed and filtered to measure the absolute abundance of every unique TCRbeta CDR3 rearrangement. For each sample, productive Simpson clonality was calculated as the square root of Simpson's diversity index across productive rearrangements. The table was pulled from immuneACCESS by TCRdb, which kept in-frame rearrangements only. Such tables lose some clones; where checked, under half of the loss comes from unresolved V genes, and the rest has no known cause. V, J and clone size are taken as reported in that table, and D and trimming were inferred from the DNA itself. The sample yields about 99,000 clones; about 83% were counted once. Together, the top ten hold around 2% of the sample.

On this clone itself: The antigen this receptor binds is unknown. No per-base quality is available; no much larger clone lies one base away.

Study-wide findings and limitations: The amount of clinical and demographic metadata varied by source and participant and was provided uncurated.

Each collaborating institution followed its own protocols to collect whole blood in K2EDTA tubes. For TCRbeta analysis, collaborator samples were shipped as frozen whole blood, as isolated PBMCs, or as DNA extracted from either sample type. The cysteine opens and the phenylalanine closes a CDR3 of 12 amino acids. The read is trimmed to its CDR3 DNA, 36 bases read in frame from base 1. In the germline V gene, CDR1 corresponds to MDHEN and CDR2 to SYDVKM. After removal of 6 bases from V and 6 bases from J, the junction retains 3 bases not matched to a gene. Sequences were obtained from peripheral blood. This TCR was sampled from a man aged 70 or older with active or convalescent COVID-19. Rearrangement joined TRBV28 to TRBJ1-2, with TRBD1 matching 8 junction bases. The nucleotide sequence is TGTGCCAGCAGCCAGGGGGCGCATGGCTACACCTTC. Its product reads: CASSQGAHGYTF.